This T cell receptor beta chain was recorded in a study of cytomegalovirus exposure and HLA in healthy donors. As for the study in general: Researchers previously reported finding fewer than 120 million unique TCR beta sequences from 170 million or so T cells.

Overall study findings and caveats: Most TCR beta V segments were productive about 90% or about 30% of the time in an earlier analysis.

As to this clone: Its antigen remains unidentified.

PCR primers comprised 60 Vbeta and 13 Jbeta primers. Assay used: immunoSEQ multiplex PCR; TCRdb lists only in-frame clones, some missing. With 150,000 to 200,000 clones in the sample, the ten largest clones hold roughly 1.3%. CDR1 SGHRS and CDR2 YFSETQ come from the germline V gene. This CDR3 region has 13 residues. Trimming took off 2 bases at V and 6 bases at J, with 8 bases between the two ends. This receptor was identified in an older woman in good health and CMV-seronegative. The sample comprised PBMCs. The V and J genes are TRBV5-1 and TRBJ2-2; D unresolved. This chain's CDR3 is CASSFVSAGELFF. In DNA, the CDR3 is TGCGCCAGCAGCTTTGTATCTGCCGGGGAGCTGTTTTTT.